The entry below gives a single T cell receptor (beta chain) sequence along with its context. The CDR3 is made up of 15 amino acids. Germline trimming cut 8 bases from V and 1 base from J; bases unmatched to any gene: 8. From germline, CDR1 is MGHRA and CDR2 YSYEKL. The data derive from a study of CD8+ T cells in alopecia areata. cDNA serving as the sequencing template came from extracted, reverse transcribed RNA. The data were produced by immunoSEQ multiplex PCR, yet TCRdb's version contains in-frame clones alone and is incomplete. Altogether around 6,900 clones are present, around two thirds being singletons, with the ten largest covering around 16%. The treatment denotes: oral pan-JAK inhibitor, 5-10 mg twice daily. Researchers took lesional scalp punch biopsies and peripheral blood from people who were alopecia areata patients.

Sequencing was performed on skin, taken at week 4, from a patient treated with tofacitinib. This TCR came from a human donor with alopecia areata. The V and J genes are TRBV4-1 and TRBJ2-1; the match to TRBD2 covers 7 bases. The CDR3 here is CASQDREASYNEQFF. In nucleotides, the CDR3 is TGCGCCAGCCAGGACCGGGAGGCATCCTACAATGAGCAGTTCTTC.